The 9 T cell receptor beta chains listed next were all sequenced from one sample in a study of PD-L1 blockade in urothelial cancer. As for time point: pretreatment peripheral blood. Produced via immunoSEQ multiplex PCR; TCRdb's table is partial and in-frame only. Found here are roughly 130,000 clones, 65% to 85% of them singletons; the top ten hold roughly 2.9%. Material: PBMCs, obtained around atezolizumab (anti-PD-L1) treatment. All receptors derive from a middle-aged man with urothelial cancer.

V usage is TRBV5-1 and J usage is TRBJ2-7; D may be TRBD1 (6 bases). This CDR3 region has 15 residues. The V end lost 2 bases, the J end lost 0 bases, and 12 bases lay between the germline ends. Germline V lookup: CDR1 SGHRS, CDR2 YFSETQ. CDR3 sequence (DNA): TGCGCCAGCAGCTTATTTACAGGGAGCTCCTACGAGCAGTACTTC. Its protein is CASSLFTGSSYEQYF.

This chain joins TRBV18 and TRBJ1-1, with 7 positions matching TRBD1. The germline gives CDR1 KGHSH, CDR2 LQKENI. This CDR3 is built from 14 residues. With 5 bases clipped from V and 5 bases from J, the junction kept 8 bases outside the gene matches. CDR3 in DNA: TGTGCCAGCTCAATTGAACAGGGGCGGACTGAAGCTTTCTTT. Translation gives CASSIEQGRTEAFF.

V and J are TRBV5-8 and TRBJ1-1; D gene unclear. The V end lost 4 bases, the J end lost 0 bases, and 13 bases lay between the germline ends. The CDR3 runs 15 residues. CDR1 is SGHTS, CDR2 YDEGEE, per germline. CDR3 nucleotide sequence: TGTGCCAGCAGCCTCGTTGGTAACATGAACACTGAAGCTTTCTTT. Protein sequence: CASSLVGNMNTEAFF.

The V and J genes are TRBV2 and TRBJ2-6, with a tentative D call TRBD1 (6 bases). Trimming took off 1 base at V and 0 bases at J, with 10 bases between the two ends. Per germline, CDR1 SNHLY and CDR2 FYNNEI. The CDR3 runs to 17 residues. Here the CDR3 reads CASSEVDSYSGANVLTF. DNA of the CDR3: TGTGCCAGCAGTGAAGTGGACAGCTACTCTGGGGCCAACGTCCTGACTTTC.

In DNA, the CDR3 is TGTGCCCCCAGCGGAGGGGACTCTGGAAACACCATATATTTT. This codes for CAPSGGDSGNTIYF. The chain employs TRBV6-5 and TRBJ1-3, with a tentative D call TRBD1 (5 bases). CDR3 length equals 14 residues. Germline assignment: CDR1 MNHEY and CDR2 SVGAGI. The germline V and J ends were trimmed by 11 bases and 0 bases, with 14 bases remaining between them.

V usage is TRBV5-6 and J usage is TRBJ2-3; 10 bases fit TRBD1. CDR3 length: 16 residues. Germline lookup yields CDR1 SGHDT and CDR2 YYEEEE. V lost 3 bases to trimming and J lost 1 base; unmatched junction nucleotides: 5. This CDR3 is CASSSDRGPRTDTQYF. In nucleotides, the CDR3 is TGTGCCAGCAGCTCCGACAGGGGGCCTCGCACAGATACGCAGTATTTT.

A few counts support this clone. The rearrangement links TRBV5-1 to TRBJ1-1; D uncertain. CDR1 SGHRS and CDR2 YFSETQ come from the germline V gene. Trimming took off 3 bases at V and 1 base at J, with 7 bases between the two ends. The length of the CDR3 is 13 residues. The CDR3 region is CASSSTPNTEAFF. The CDR3, as DNA: TGCGCCAGCAGCTCGACACCGAACACTGAAGCTTTCTTT.

In this sample, this clone turned up a few times. The chain has TRBV5-1 and TRBJ2-7; 8 bases match TRBD2. V trimming: 3 bases; J trimming: 3 bases; junction bases outside the gene matches: 8. Germline lookup yields CDR1 SGHRS and CDR2 YFSETQ. This CDR3 spans 15 amino acids. This chain's CDR3 is CASSSGAGVRYEQYF. CDR3 DNA sequence: TGCGCCAGCAGCTCTGGAGCGGGAGTACGCTACGAGCAGTACTTC.

The chain recombines TRBV7-2 with TRBJ2-7; the match to TRBD2 covers 11 bases. The CDR3 has 14 amino acids. CDR1 and CDR2 from the germline V gene are SGHTA and FQGNSA. The J segment lost 6 bases and the V segment lost 5 bases, leaving 6 bases of the junction unmatched. Here the CDR3 reads CASSITSGSFEQYF. The CDR3 nucleotides read TGTGCCAGCAGCATAACTAGCGGGAGCTTCGAGCAGTACTTC.